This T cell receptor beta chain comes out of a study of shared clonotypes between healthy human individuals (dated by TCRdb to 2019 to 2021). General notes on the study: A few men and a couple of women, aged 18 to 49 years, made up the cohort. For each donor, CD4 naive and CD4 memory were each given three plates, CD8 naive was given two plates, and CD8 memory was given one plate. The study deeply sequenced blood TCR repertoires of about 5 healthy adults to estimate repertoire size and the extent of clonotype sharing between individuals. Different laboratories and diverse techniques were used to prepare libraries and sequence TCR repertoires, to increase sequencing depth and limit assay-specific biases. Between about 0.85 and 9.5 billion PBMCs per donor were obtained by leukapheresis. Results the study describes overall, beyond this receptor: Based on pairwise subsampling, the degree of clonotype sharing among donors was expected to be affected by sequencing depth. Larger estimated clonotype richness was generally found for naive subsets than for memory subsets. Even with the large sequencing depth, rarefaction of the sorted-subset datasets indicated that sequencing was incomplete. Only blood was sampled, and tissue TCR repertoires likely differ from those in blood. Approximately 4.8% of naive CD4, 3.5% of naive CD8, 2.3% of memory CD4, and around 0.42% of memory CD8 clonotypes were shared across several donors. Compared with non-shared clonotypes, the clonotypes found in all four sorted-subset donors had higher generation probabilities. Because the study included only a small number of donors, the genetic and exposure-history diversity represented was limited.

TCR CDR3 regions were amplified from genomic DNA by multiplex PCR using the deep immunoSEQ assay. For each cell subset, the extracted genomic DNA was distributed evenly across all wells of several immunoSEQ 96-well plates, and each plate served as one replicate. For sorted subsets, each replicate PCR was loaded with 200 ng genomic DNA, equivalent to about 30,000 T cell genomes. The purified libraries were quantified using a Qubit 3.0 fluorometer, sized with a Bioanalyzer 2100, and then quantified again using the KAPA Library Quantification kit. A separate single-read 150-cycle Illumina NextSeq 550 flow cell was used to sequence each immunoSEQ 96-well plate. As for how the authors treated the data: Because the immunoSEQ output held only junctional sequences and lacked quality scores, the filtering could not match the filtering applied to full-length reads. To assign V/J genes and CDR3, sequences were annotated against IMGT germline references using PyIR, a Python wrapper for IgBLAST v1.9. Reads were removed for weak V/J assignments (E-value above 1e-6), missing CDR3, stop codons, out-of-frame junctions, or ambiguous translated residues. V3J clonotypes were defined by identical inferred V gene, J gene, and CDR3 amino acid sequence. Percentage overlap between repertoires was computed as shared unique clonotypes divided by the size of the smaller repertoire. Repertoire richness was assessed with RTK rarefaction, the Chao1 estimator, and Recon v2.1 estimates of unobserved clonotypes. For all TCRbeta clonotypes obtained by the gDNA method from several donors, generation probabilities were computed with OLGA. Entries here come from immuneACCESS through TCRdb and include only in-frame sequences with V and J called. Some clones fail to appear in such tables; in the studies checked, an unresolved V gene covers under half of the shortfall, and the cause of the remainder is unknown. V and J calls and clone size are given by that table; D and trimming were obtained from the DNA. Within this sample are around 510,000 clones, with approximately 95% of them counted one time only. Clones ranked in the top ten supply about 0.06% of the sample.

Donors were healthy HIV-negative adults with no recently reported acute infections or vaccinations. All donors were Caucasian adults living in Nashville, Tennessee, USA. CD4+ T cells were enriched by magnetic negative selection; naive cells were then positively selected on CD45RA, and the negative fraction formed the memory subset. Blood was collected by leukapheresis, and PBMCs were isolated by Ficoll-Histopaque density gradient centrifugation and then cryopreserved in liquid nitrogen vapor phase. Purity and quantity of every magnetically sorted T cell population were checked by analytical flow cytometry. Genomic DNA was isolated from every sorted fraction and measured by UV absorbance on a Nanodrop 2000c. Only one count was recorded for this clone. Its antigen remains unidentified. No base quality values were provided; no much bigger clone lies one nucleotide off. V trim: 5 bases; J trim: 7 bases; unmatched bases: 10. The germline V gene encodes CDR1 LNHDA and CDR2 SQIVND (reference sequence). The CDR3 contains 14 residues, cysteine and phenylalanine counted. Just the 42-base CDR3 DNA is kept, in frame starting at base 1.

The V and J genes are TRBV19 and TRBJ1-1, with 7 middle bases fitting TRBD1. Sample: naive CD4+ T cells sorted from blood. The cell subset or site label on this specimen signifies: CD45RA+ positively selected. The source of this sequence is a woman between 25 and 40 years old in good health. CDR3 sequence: CASSGRGFFYEAFF. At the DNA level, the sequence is TGTGCCAGTAGTGGCAGGGGGTTCTTTTATGAAGCTTTCTTT. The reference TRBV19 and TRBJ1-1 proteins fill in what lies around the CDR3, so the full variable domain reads DGGITQSPKYLFRKEGQNVTLSCEQNLNHDAMYWYRQDPGQGLRLIYYSQIVNDFQKGDIAEGYSVSREKKESFPLTVTSAQKNPTAFYLCASSGRGFFYEAFFGQGTRLTVV.